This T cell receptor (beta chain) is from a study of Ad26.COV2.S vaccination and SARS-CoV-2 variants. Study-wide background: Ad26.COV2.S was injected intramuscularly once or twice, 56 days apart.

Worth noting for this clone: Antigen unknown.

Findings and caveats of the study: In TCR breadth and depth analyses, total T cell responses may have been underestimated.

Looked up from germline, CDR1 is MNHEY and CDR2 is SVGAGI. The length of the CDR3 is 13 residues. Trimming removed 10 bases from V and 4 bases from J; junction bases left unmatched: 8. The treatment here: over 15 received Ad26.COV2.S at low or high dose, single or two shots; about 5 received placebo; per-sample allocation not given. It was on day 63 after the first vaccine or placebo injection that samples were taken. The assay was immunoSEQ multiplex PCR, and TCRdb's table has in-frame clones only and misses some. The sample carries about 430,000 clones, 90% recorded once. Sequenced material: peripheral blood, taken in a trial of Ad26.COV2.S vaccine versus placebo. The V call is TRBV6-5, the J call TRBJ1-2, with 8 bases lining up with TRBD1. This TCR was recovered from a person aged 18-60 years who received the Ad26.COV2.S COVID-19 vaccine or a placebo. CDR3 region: CATGQGASYGYTF. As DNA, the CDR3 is TGTGCCACCGGACAGGGCGCGAGCTATGGCTACACCTTC.